Listed here are 32 T cell receptor beta chains from one sample, sequenced in a study of shared clonotypes between healthy human individuals. Clones were sequenced by immunoSEQ multiplex PCR, and TCRdb holds only the in-frame ones, with some missing. This sample yields about 1.1 million clones, of which 77% are seen a single time; 0.7% to 0.95% belongs to the top ten. The sample taken for sequencing was memory CD4+ T cells from PBMCs. Subset: CD45RA-negative fraction. The source of these receptors is a man younger than 35 in good health. Some clones in this sample may be carry-over from other donors' samples.

This clone was seen more than once but under ten times. The V gene is TRBV7-8, the J gene TRBJ1-5; maybe TRBD1 (6 bases). With 5 bases removed from V and 6 bases from J, the gap between germline ends came to 17 bases. This CDR3 has 15 amino acids. CDR1 SGHVS and CDR2 FQNEAQ come from the germline V gene. The chain's CDR3 is CASSPLTGNGQPQHF. The CDR3 nucleotides are TGTGCCAGCAGCCCACTCACAGGGAATGGTCAGCCCCAGCATTTT.

Of note for this clone: The same CDR3 arises from other DNA sequences in this sample as well. The chain combines TRBV11-2 with TRBJ2-1; 7 bases are a match to TRBD2. The V and J ends lost 1 base and 5 bases, in that order; junction bases with no gene match: 5. Germline V CDR1 and CDR2: SGHAT, FQNNGV. This CDR3 is built from 15 residues. The chain's CDR3 is CASSLGAGLNNEQFF. The CDR3 nucleotides read TGTGCCAGCAGCTTAGGAGCGGGACTAAACAATGAGCAGTTCTTC.

The rearrangement joins TRBV6-1 to TRBJ2-1; TRBD1 is a possible D gene (5 bases). The CDR3 has 15 residues. The V gene's germline CDR1 is MNHNS and CDR2 SASEGT. Trimming took off 1 base at V and 5 bases at J, with 12 bases between the two ends. The CDR3 reads CASSEGGPADNEQFF. The CDR3 bases are TGTGCCAGCAGTGAAGGGGGCCCAGCTGACAATGAGCAGTTCTTC.

This clone was detected only a few times. J is TRBJ2-3 and V is TRBV4-2, with 7 positions matching TRBD1. The CDR3 has 13 residues. V lost 6 bases, J lost 0 bases, and 0 bases stayed unmatched. Germline CDR1 reads LGHNA; CDR2 reads YNFKEQ. CDR3 in DNA: TGTGCCAGCAGGGGACAGAGCACAGATACGCAGTATTTT. Its translation is CASRGQSTDTQYF.

This chain joins TRBV6-6 and TRBJ2-7, with 10 bases matching TRBD2. This CDR3 has 15 amino acids. Germline V gene data show CDR1 as MNHNY and CDR2 as SVGAGI (reference sequence). V trimming: 5 bases; J trimming: 4 bases; junction bases outside the gene matches: 8. The CDR3 reads CASSPPSGSRYEQYF. The CDR3 DNA is TGTGCCAGCAGTCCCCCTAGCGGGAGTAGGTACGAGCAGTACTTC.

The CDR3 is CASSLQGSSTDTQYF. CDR3 sequence (DNA): TGTGCCAGCAGTCTACAGGGTTCTAGCACAGATACGCAGTATTTT. The rearrangement uses TRBV2 and TRBJ2-3; D is possibly TRBD1 (6 bases). The CDR3 runs 15 residues. Germline CDR1 is SNHLY and CDR2 is FYNNEI. V shed 5 bases and J shed 0 bases, with 12 bases lying between them.

This sequence joins TRBV27 and TRBJ1-1; the D gene is possibly TRBD1 (6 bases). The CDR3 totals 11 residues. Trimming left V 9 bases short and J 7 bases short, with 12 bases between. In germline, CDR1 is MNHEY, CDR2 SMNVEV (reference sequence). The CDR3 reads CASRGGSEAFF. The CDR3 bases are TGTGCCAGTAGGGGGGGAAGTGAAGCTTTCTTT.

The chain carries TRBV29-1 and TRBJ1-5; D not resolved. V lost 4 bases, J lost 4 bases, and 5 bases lay in between. Germline loops: CDR1 SQVTM, CDR2 ANQGSEA. This CDR3 is 11 amino acids long. The CDR3 nucleotides are TGCAGCGTTGGGGCGAATCAGCCCCAGCATTTT. It translates to CSVGANQPQHF. The full variable domain, in which reference TRBV29-1 and TRBJ1-5 provide the parts outside the CDR3, is SAVISQKPSRDICQRGTSLTIQCQVDSQVTMMFWYRQQPGQSLTLIATANQGSEATYESGFVIDKFPISRPNLTFSTLTVSNMSPEDSSIYLCSVGANQPQHFGDGTRLSIL.

V is TRBV29-1 and J is TRBJ2-1; TRBD2 agrees at 16 bases. This CDR3 comprises 19 residues. Trimming took 6 bases from V and 8 from J; bases not matched to a gene: 19. Germline CDR1 and CDR2: SQVTM and ANQGSEA. CDR3 in amino acids: CSVRGSGTSGRADPDEQFF. The CDR3 nucleotides read TGCAGCGTCCGGGGATCCGGGACTAGCGGGAGGGCCGATCCGGATGAGCAGTTCTTC.

This clone was found a few times. The J gene is TRBJ2-2, the V gene TRBV7-9; 11 nucleotides match TRBD2. Per the germline V gene, CDR1 is SEHNR and CDR2 is FQNEAQ (reference sequence). With 8 bases clipped from V and 4 bases from J, the junction kept 9 bases outside the gene matches. The CDR3 is made up of 16 amino acids. Here the CDR3 DNA reads TGTGCCAGCCCCCAGCTAGCGGGAGGAGGCACCGGGGAGCTGTTTTTT. Translated, it gives CASPQLAGGGTGELFF.

This clone was recorded a few times. The chain recombines TRBV15 with TRBJ2-3; 12 nucleotides line up with TRBD2. Germline CDR1 reads LNHNV; CDR2 reads YYDKDF (reference sequence). V lost 4 bases, J lost 1 base, and 3 bases stayed unmatched. This CDR3 contains 16 residues. The CDR3 here is CATSIGLAGRTDTQYF. CDR3 nucleotides: TGTGCCACCAGCATAGGACTAGCGGGACGCACAGATACGCAGTATTTT.

The rearrangement links TRBV27 to TRBJ2-7; possibly TRBD1 for D (5 bases). Per germline, CDR1 MNHEY and CDR2 SMNVEV (reference sequence). Trimming left V 0 bases short and J 4 bases short, with 10 bases between. The CDR3 length is 14 residues. The CDR3 sequence: CASSLSWTSYEQYF. The CDR3 DNA reads as TGTGCCAGCAGTTTATCTTGGACAAGTTACGAGCAGTACTTC.

The chain is built from TRBV5-5 and TRBJ2-7; D gene unclear. CDR3 size: 15 residues. Trimming left V 4 bases short and J 3 bases short, with 17 bases between. Germline V lookup: CDR1 SGHKS, CDR2 YYEKEE (reference sequence). The CDR3 is CASSRGQDELYEQYF. The CDR3 DNA reads as TGTGCCAGCAGCCGCGGCCAGGACGAGCTCTACGAGCAGTACTTC.

The chain couples TRBV28 to TRBJ2-3, with D unresolved. Between the trimmed V and J ends, which lost 6 bases and 1 base, there was a span of 8 bases. The CDR3 contains 13 residues. Germline CDR1 and CDR2: MDHEN and SYDVKM. In DNA, the CDR3 is TGTGCCAGCAGCCTCGGCCGCACAGATACGCAGTATTTT. It translates to CASSLGRTDTQYF.

The chain is built from TRBV2 and TRBJ1-3; 8 nucleotides line up with TRBD1. V shed 6 bases and J 5 bases; nucleotides not matched to a gene: 6. In germline, CDR1 is SNHLY, CDR2 FYNNEI. The CDR3 sequence is 14 residues long. The CDR3 sequence: CASRSQGARNTIYF. In DNA, the CDR3 is TGTGCCAGCAGGTCTCAGGGGGCGAGAAACACCATATATTTT.

This clone was seen a few times. CDR3 region: CASSLDRGSGQFF. Here the CDR3 DNA reads TGTGCCAGCAGCTTAGATCGGGGTAGCGGGCAGTTCTTC. V is TRBV11-2 and J is TRBJ2-1; D perhaps matches TRBD2 (6 bases). Germline CDR1 and CDR2: SGHAT and FQNNGV. This CDR3 region has 13 residues. V lost 0 bases and J lost 12, with 12 bases in between.

This clone was observed many times. The genes are TRBV20-1 and TRBJ1-1; D unclear. The CDR3 totals 9 residues. Trimming pared 3 bases from V and 10 bases from J, leaving 6 bases between. CDR1 and CDR2 (germline): DFQATT, SNEGSKA (reference sequence). CDR3 bases: TGCAGTGCTAGGCGCTTAGCTTTCTTT. Protein sequence: CSARRLAFF.

About this clone itself: Other DNA sequences within the sample encode an identical CDR3. The chain has TRBV28 and TRBJ2-3; D is uncertain. The germline CDR1 and CDR2 sequences are MDHEN and SYDVKM. The CDR3 is 14 amino acids. V was pared by 3 bases and J by 0 bases, with 7 bases between. The CDR3 nucleotides read TGTGCCAGCAGTTTGCCGGACAGCACAGATACGCAGTATTTT. Residues: CASSLPDSTDTQYF.

This chain uses TRBV10-2 with TRBJ2-5; no clear D gene. This CDR3 region has 9 residues. Deletions cut 8 bases from V and 5 bases from J, with 3 bases between. CDR1 WSHSY and CDR2 SAAADI come from the germline V gene. Here the CDR3 DNA reads TGCGCCAGCGGGGAGACCCAGTACTTC. Translation gives CASGETQYF.

The V and J genes are TRBV15 and TRBJ2-7, with 9 bases that match TRBD2. The CDR3 is made up of 16 amino acids. Germline CDR1 LNHNV, CDR2 YYDKDF (reference sequence). V dropped 3 bases and J dropped 5; count of bases not matched to a gene: 11. The CDR3 DNA reads as TGTGCCACCAGCAGGGGGGGAGCGGGAGGATACGACGAGCAGTACTTC. This translates into CATSRGGAGGYDEQYF. Combining the CDR3 with reference TRBV15 and TRBJ2-7 gives the whole variable domain DAMVIQNPRYQVTQFGKPVTLSCSQTLNHNVMYWYQQKSSQAPKLLFHYYDKDFNNEADTPDNFQSRRPNTSFCFLDIRSPGLGDTAMYLCATSRGGAGGYDEQYFGPGTRLTVT.

The J gene is TRBJ1-5, the V gene TRBV10-3; D remains unclear. This CDR3 is 17 amino acids long. Trimming left V 0 bases short and J 3 bases short, with 15 bases between. Per germline, CDR1 ENHRY and CDR2 SYGVKD. The CDR3 loop reads CAISESPARVTNQPQHF. DNA for the CDR3: TGTGCCATCAGTGAGTCCCCTGCGAGAGTTACCAATCAGCCCCAGCATTTT.

This clone appeared many times. The V call is TRBV5-6, the J call TRBJ2-7, with D hard to call. This CDR3 is built from 16 residues. In germline, CDR1 is SGHDT, CDR2 YYEEEE. Trimming removed 0 bases at V and 0 bases at J, with 13 bases between. As DNA, the CDR3 is TGTGCCAGCAGCTTGGTTGGGTCCTCCAGCTCCTACGAGCAGTACTTC. It codes for CASSLVGSSSSYEQYF.

This clone was detected a few times. The J gene is TRBJ2-3, the V gene TRBV4-2; TRBD1 matches 9 bases. Germline V CDR1 and CDR2: LGHNA, YNFKEQ. The junction had 6 bases not matched to a gene; V was cut back by 0 bases and J by 2 bases. The CDR3 spans 17 residues. The CDR3 sequence is CASSQELTGGTTDTQYF. The CDR3 nucleotides read TGTGCCAGCAGCCAAGAATTGACAGGGGGTACCACAGATACGCAGTATTTT.

This clone occurred many times. This same CDR3 is encoded by further DNA sequences in the sample. The gene calls are TRBV5-4 and TRBJ2-3, with D uncertain. V lost 0 bases and J 6 bases, leaving 2 bases between the germline ends. Germline values: CDR1 SGHNT, CDR2 YYREEE (reference sequence). The CDR3 covers 11 residues. DNA of the CDR3: TGTGCCAGCAGCTTGGGTGATACGCAGTATTTT. It encodes CASSLGDTQYF.

This clone appeared a single time. The chain uses TRBV10-3 and TRBJ1-2; D is perhaps TRBD1 (5 bases). The CDR3 covers 13 residues. Deletions cut 2 bases from V and 3 bases from J, with 7 bases between. Germline CDR1 ENHRY, CDR2 SYGVKD. CDR3 coding DNA: TGTGCCATCAGTGAGAGGGGCTACTATGGCTACACCTTC. Residues: CAISERGYYGYTF.

This chain joins TRBV7-3 and TRBJ2-1, with 9 positions matching TRBD1. CDR3 length equals 15 residues. Germline CDR1 is SGHTA and CDR2 is FQGTGA. With 5 bases clipped from V and 4 bases from J, the junction kept 6 bases outside the gene matches. In DNA form, the CDR3 reads TGTGCCAGCAGCGCCGGGACAGGGTCGTACAATGAGCAGTTCTTC. Translating gives CASSAGTGSYNEQFF.

The CDR3 loop reads CASSLTAGVSYEQYF. The CDR3 bases are TGTGCCAGCAGCTTGACAGCGGGAGTTTCGTACGAGCAGTACTTC. The rearrangement links TRBV5-4 to TRBJ2-7; 8 bases are shared with TRBD2. J lost 4 bases, V lost 1 base, and 7 bases had no gene match. Germline values: CDR1 SGHNT, CDR2 YYREEE (reference sequence). This CDR3 contains 15 residues.

The chain employs TRBV25-1 and TRBJ2-3; D uncertain. Germline V gene data show CDR1 as MGHDK and CDR2 as SYGVNS. The CDR3 runs 17 residues. V lost 7 bases, J lost 3 bases, and 23 bases lay in between. The CDR3 is CASTEGSAGVRTDTQYF. DNA of the CDR3: TGTGCCAGCACCGAAGGGTCCGCCGGAGTGAGGACAGATACGCAGTATTTT.

V gene TRBV10-3 combines with J gene TRBJ1-3; D is ambiguous. The ends were cut back, 5 bases at V and 4 bases at J, with 9 bases in the middle. Germline CDR1 and CDR2: ENHRY and SYGVKD. The CDR3 consists of 13 residues. The CDR3 spells CAISLREGNTIYF. CDR3 DNA: TGTGCCATCAGTCTCCGAGAGGGAAACACCATATATTTT.

This clone has more than one count but fewer than ten. The chain links TRBV2 to TRBJ1-5; no clear D. Germline lookup yields CDR1 SNHLY and CDR2 FYNNEI. CDR3 length equals 13 residues. Trimming shortened V by 8 bases and J by 9 bases, and 17 bases separated the two germline ends. CDR3 in DNA: TGTGCCAGCGGACTAGAGAGGGAAGCGCCCCAGCATTTT. Its translation is CASGLEREAPQHF.

V gene TRBV28 combines with J gene TRBJ2-1; perhaps TRBD1 as D (5 bases). Germline V gene lookup returns CDR1 MDHEN and CDR2 SYDVKM. The CDR3 is 14 residues long. V lost 4 bases and J 9 bases, leaving 16 bases between the germline ends. The CDR3 DNA follows: TGTGCCAGCAGTTCAGGGAACCGTCTAGGTGAGCAGTTCTTC. Its translation is CASSSGNRLGEQFF. The variable domain in full, with the rest retrieved from reference TRBV28 and TRBJ2-1, is DVKVTQSSRYLVKRTGEKVFLECVQDMDHENMFWYRQDPGLGLRLIYFSYDVKMKEKGDIPEGYSVSREKKERFSLILESASTNQTSMYLCASSSGNRLGEQFFGPGTRLTVL.

The rearrangement uses TRBV5-4 and TRBJ2-7, with D possibly matching TRBD2 (5 bases). Trimming took 3 bases from V and 3 from J, leaving 13 bases between them. Per germline, CDR1 SGHNT and CDR2 YYREEE (reference sequence). The CDR3 extends over 14 amino acids. CDR3 sequence reads: CASSYEGVGYEQYF. In DNA, the CDR3 is TGTGCCAGCAGCTATGAGGGAGTAGGCTACGAGCAGTACTTC.